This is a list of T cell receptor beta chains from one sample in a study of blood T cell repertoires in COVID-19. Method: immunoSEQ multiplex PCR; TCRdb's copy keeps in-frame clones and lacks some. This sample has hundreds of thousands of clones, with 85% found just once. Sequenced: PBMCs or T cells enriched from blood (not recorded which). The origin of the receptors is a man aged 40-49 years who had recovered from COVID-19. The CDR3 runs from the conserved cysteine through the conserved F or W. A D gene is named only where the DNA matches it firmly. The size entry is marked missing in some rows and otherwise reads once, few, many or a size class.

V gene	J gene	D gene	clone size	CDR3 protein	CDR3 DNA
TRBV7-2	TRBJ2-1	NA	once	CASSLGLPQQFF	TGTGCCAGCAGCTTAGGGCTGCCCCAGCAGTTCTTC
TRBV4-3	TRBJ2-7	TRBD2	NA	CASSQGTSYEQYF	TGCGCCAGCAGCCAAGGGACTAGCTACGAGCAGTACTTC
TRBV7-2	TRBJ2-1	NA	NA	CASSSQSSSVGNEQFF	TGTGCCAGCAGCTCTCAATCTAGTTCCGTCGGCAATGAGCAGTTCTTC
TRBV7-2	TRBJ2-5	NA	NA	CASSFSLQETQYF	TGTGCCAGCAGCTTTAGTCTCCAAGAGACCCAGTACTTC
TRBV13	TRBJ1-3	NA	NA	CASSFRHFDTIYF	TGTGCCAGCAGCTTCCGCCACTTTGATACCATATATTTT
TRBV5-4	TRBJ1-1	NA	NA	CASSREPNTEAFF	TGTGCCAGCTCTAGGGAGCCGAACACTGAAGCTTTCTTT
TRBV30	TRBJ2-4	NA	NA	CAWSPSLAKNIQYF	TGTGCCTGGAGTCCTAGCTTAGCCAAAAACATTCAGTACTTC
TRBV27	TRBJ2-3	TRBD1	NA	CASTSGTGSTDTQYF	TGTGCCAGCACATCCGGGACAGGGAGCACAGATACGCAGTATTTT
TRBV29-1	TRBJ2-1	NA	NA	CSVEGHGRGSEQFF	TGCAGCGTTGAAGGGCATGGACGGGGGAGTGAGCAGTTCTTC
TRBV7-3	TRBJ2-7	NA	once	CASSLTLDSEQYF	TGTGCCAGCAGCTTAACGTTAGACTCCGAGCAGTACTTC
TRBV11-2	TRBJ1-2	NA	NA	CASSITTGGDGYTF	TGTGCCAGCAGCATAACCACAGGAGGGGATGGCTACACCTTC
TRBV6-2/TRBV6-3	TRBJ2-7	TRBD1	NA	CASSRPGQGGEQYF	TGTGCCAGCAGTCGCCCCGGACAGGGCGGTGAGCAGTACTTC
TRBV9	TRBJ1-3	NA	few	CASSVATGSAGENTIYF	TGTGCCAGCAGCGTAGCTACGGGTAGCGCCGGGGAAAACACCATATATTTT
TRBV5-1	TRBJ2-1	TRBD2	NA	CASSLEDRLAGYNEQFF	TGCGCCAGCAGCTTGGAGGATCGACTAGCGGGATACAATGAGCAGTTCTTC
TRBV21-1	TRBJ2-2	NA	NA	CASSNQDRGDTGELFF	TGTGCCAGCAGCAACCAGGACAGAGGGGACACCGGGGAGCTGTTTTTT
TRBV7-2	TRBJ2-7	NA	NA	CASSLDAYSYEQYF	TGTGCCAGCAGCTTAGATGCCTACTCCTACGAGCAGTACTTC
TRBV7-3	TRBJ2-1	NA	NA	CASSSQGPTGEQFF	TGTGCCAGCAGTTCTCAAGGGCCCACAGGTGAGCAGTTCTTC
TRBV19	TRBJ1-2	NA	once	CASRLEGLNGYTF	TGTGCCAGTCGCCTGGAGGGGCTAAATGGCTACACCTTC